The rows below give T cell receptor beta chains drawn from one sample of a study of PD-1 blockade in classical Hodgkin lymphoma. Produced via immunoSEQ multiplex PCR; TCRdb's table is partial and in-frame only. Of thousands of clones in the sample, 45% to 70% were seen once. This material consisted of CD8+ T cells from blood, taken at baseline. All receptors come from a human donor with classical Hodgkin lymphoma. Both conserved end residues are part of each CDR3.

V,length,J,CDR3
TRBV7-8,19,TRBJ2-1,CATNSFIFGTASEFNEQFF
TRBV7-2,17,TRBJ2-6,CASSEPGRISGANVLTF
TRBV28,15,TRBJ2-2,CASSPPRQGAGELFF
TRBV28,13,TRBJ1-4,CASRKTANEKLFF
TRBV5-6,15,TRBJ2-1,CASSFGGEGRYEQFF
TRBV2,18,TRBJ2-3,CASSALTRSLGSTDTQYF
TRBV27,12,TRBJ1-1,CASSPRGTEAFF
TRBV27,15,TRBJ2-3,CASSLATGGTDTQYF
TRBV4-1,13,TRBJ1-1,CASSQDPGGEAFF
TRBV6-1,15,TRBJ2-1,CASRPASGSLNEQFF
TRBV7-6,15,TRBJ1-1,CASSLGTGLATEAFF
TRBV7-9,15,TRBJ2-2,CASSRPSGNTGELFF
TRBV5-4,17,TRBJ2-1,CASSLAGGSGYYNEQFF
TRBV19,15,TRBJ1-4,CASSIVAIRGEKLFF
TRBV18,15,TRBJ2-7,CASSPPGRPTYEQYF
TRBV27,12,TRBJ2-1,CASIGDYNEQFF
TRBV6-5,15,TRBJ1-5,CASSYDREGMGPQHF
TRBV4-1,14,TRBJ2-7,CASSQAEGWDEQYF
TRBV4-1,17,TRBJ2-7,CASSQAPNALAAYEQYF
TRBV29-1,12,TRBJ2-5,CSVGGLAETQYF
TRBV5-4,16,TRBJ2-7,CASSFESGRAAYEQYF
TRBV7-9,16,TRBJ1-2,CASSESGTGEVYGYTF
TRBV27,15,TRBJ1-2,CASSSLGIANYGYTF
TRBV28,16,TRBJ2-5,CASSLGTGGFQETQYF
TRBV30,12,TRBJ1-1,CAWTGGTAEAFF
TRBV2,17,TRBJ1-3,CASSDPAPMSSGNTIYF
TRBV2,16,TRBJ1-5,CASSGTTSQGTKPQHF
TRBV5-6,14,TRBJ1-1,CASSWASFGTEAFF
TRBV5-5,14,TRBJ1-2,CASSSAGSYYGYTF
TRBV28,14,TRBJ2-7,CASSWGDVSYEQYF
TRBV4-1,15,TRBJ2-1,CASSRGLAGAIEQFF
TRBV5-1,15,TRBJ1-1,CASSPEIFMNTEAFF
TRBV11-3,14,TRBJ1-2,CASSLADRAYGYTF
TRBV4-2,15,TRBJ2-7,CASSQVRRGGYEQYF
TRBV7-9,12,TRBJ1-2,CASSLVFYGYTF
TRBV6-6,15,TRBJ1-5,CASSLQVYSNQPQHF
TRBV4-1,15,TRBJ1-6,CASSQETGFNSPLHF
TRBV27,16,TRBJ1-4,CASSPGTGGHGEKLFF
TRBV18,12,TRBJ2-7,CASSPTLGEQYF
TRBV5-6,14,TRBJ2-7,CASSAGLALYEQYF
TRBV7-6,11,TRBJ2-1,CASSLGNEQFF
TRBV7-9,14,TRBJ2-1,CASSLGTVLYEQFF
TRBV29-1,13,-,CSVVLSGSYEQYF
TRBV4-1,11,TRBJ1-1,CASSHSEEAFF
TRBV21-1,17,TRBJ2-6,CASSRQGGVPGANVLTF
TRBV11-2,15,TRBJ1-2,CASSLEVTANYGYTF
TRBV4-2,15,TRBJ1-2,CASSQGLIWVGGYTF
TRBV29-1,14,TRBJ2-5,CSGTGTGGKETQYF
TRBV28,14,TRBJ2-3,CASSPTSGTDTQYF
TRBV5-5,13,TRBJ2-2,CASSLVGDLELFF
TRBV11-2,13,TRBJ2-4,CASSLAGDYIQYF
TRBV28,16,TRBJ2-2,CASSLERRTLSGELFF
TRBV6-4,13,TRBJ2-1,CASSDSIGDEQFF
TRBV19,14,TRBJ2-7,CASSMWDRPYEQYF
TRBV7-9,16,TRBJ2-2,CAVQDSPPPGTGELFF